The present entry profiles one T cell receptor beta chain with its context. Its antigen is unknown. The data are from a study of CD8+CD57+ T cells in acquired aplastic anemia. According to the study, genomic DNA was the template for TCR beta VDJ and CDR3 profiling. TCRdb itself ran the reads through MiXCR, one entry per CDR3 protein. The sample lists about 160,000 distinct CDR3 sequences, 45% to 55% occurring once. Study conclusions and caveats: A set of around 30 CD8+ CDR3 sequences was shared between patients and controls, and these sequences appeared highly expressed in patients.

Patients picked for sequencing had shown CD8+CD57+ cell expansion detected by flow cytometry. This clonotype was sampled from a human donor with aplastic anemia. The sequenced sample was sorted CD4+, CD8+, or CD8+CD57+ T cells (not recorded which) from PBMCs.

The CDR3 region is CATKGGLDEQYF. CDR3 nucleotides: TGTGCCACCAAAGGGGGGCTAGACGAGCAGTACTTC. V usage is TRBV15 and J usage is TRBJ2-7, with D possibly being TRBD1 or TRBD2 (6 bases each). V lost 7 bases and J 5 bases, leaving 12 bases between the germline ends. The CDR3 loop spans 12 amino acids. The germline V gene has CDR1 LNHNV and CDR2 YYDKDF (reference sequence).